This T cell receptor beta chain emerged from a study of OX40 agonist ivuxolimab in advanced cancers. Whole-study context: Three patients responded partially, comprising one with hepatocellular carcinoma and two with cutaneous melanoma.

Findings and limits, study-wide: Dosing at 0.1 to 3.0 mg/kg was accompanied by clonal expansion of CD4+ and CD8+ blood T cells by week 6. At 0.1-3.0 mg/kg, partial responders had clonal expansion among the lowest observed.

Concerning this clone itself: The antigen is undetermined.

Germline values: CDR1 MNHNS, CDR2 SASEGT. Trimming shortened V by 2 bases and J by 0 bases, and 14 bases separated the two germline ends. The CDR3 is made up of 17 amino acids. Profiled with immunoSEQ multiplex PCR; TCRdb holds only in-frame clones, not every one. The table shows about 66,000 clones, with about 88% occurring only once. The V gene is TRBV6-1, the J gene TRBJ1-3, with D possibly being TRBD1 (5 bases). The source material was CD4+ or CD8+ T cells sorted from blood, sampled in a trial of the OX40 agonist ivuxolimab. The receptor was derived from an adult with an advanced solid tumor such as melanoma, head and neck, liver or kidney cancer. The CDR3 loop reads CASSESPGTDSGNTIYF. CDR3 coding DNA: TGTGCCAGCAGTGAAAGCCCCGGGACGGACTCTGGAAACACCATATATTTT.